Below are 4 T cell receptor beta chains sequenced from a single sample in a study of T cell changes during pregnancy in multiple sclerosis. Measured with immunoSEQ multiplex PCR; TCRdb has only the in-frame clones, and not every one. There are 20,000 to 30,000 clones in the sample; 88% occur only once, and nearly 0.75% lies in the top ten. This specimen consisted of CD4+ T cells from peripheral blood mononuclear cells, obtained in the first trimester of pregnancy. These TCRs come from a female donor in good health, enrolled as a control in a pregnancy study.

The chain carries TRBV29-1 and TRBJ2-5; TRBD2 agrees at 7 bases. The CDR3 loop spans 15 amino acids. Per germline, CDR1 SQVTM and CDR2 ANQGSEA. V lost 4 bases to trimming and J lost 4 bases; unmatched junction nucleotides: 12. The CDR3, as DNA: TGCAGCGTTGTGATTCTCAGGGTAGCGGGAGAGACCCAGTACTTC. Translating it yields CSVVILRVAGETQYF.

The CDR3 protein is CASSSIPGSTEAFF. CDR3 bases: TGCGCCAGCAGCTCCATTCCGGGGAGCACTGAAGCTTTCTTT. The genes are TRBV5-1 and TRBJ1-1; D gene unclear. Germline CDR1 and CDR2: SGHRS and YFSETQ. CDR3 size: 14 residues. Trimming pared 3 bases from V and 4 bases from J, leaving 13 bases between. Using reference TRBV5-1 and TRBJ1-1 for the parts outside the CDR3, the full variable domain is KAGVTQTPRYLIKTRGQQVTLSCSPISGHRSVSWYQQTPGQGLQFLFEYFSETQRNKGNFPGRFSGRQFSNSRSEMNVSTLELGDSALYLCASSSIPGSTEAFFGQGTRLTVV.

The chain couples TRBV4-1 to TRBJ2-7; maybe TRBD1 (8 bases). The V and J ends lost 4 bases and 0 bases respectively, with 16 bases between them. This CDR3 contains 16 residues. Germline V lookup: CDR1 MGHRA, CDR2 YSYEKL. CDR3 residues: CASSPSTGDYSYEQYF. The DNA of the CDR3 is TGCGCCAGCAGCCCATCGACAGGGGACTACTCCTACGAGCAGTACTTC.

This clone has a single count. V is TRBV9 and J is TRBJ2-5; 7 bases are a match to TRBD1. CDR3 length equals 14 residues. CDR1 SGDLS and CDR2 YYNGEE come from the germline V gene. J was trimmed by 1 base and V by 4 bases; bases with no gene match: 4. DNA for the CDR3: TGTGCCAGCAGCCCCAGGGGGTTCCAAGAGACCCAGTACTTC. Amino acids: CASSPRGFQETQYF.